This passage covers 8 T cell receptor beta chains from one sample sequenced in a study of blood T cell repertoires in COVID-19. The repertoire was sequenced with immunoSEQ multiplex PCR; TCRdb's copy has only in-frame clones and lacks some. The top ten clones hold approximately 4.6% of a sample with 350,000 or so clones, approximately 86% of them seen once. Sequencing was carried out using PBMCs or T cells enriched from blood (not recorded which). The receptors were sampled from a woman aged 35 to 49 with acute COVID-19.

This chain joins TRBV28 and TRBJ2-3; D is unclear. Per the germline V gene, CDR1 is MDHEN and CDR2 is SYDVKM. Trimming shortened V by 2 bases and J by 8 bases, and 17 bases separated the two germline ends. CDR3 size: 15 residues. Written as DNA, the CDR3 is TGTGCCAGCAGTTTACCAGGCTCCTCACTGGGTACGCAGTATTTT. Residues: CASSLPGSSLGTQYF. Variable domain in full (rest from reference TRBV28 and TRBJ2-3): DVKVTQSSRYLVKRTGEKVFLECVQDMDHENMFWYRQDPGLGLRLIYFSYDVKMKEKGDIPEGYSVSREKKERFSLILESASTNQTSMYLCASSLPGSSLGTQYFGPGTRLTVL.

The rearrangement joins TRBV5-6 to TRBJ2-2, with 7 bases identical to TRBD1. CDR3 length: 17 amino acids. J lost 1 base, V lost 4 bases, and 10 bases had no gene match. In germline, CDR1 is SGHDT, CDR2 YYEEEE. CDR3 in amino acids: CASSQSRDRLNTGELFF. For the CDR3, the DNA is TGTGCCAGCAGCCAATCAAGGGACAGATTGAACACCGGGGAGCTGTTTTTT.

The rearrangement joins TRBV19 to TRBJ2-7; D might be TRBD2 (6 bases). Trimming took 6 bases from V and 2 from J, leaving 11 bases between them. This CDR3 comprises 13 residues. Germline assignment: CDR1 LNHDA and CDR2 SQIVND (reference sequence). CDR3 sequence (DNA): TGTGCCAGTAGCGAGTGGGAGGCCTACGAGCAGTACTTC. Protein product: CASSEWEAYEQYF.

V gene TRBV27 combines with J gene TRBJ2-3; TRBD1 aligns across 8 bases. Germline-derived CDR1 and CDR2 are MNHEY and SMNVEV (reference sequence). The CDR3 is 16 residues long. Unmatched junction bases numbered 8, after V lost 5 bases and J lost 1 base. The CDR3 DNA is TGTGCCAGCAGTAGCTACAGGGGGACGGGCACAGATACGCAGTATTTT. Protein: CASSSYRGTGTDTQYF.

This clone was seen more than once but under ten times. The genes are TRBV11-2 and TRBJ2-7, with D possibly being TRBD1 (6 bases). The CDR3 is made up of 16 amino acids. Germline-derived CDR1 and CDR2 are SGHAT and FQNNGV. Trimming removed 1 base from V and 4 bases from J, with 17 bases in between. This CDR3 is CASSLAGTSISYEQYF. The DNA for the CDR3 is TGTGCCAGCAGCTTAGCTGGGACATCCATTTCATACGAGCAGTACTTC.

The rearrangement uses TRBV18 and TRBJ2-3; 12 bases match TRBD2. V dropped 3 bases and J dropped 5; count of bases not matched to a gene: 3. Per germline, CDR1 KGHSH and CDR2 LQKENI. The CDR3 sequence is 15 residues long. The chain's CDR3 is CASSPTSGRLDTQYF. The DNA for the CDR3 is TGTGCCAGCTCACCGACTAGCGGGAGACTAGATACGCAGTATTTT.

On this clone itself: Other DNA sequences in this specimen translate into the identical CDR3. CDR3 amino acids: CASSLSQGNTGELFF. Written as DNA, the CDR3 is TGCGCCAGCAGCTTGTCACAGGGGAACACCGGGGAGCTGTTTTTT. The chain recombines TRBV5-1 with TRBJ2-2; a possible D gene is TRBD1 (6 bases). Between the trimmed V and J ends, which lost 1 base and 1 base, there was a span of 8 bases. This CDR3 region has 15 residues. CDR1 and CDR2 (germline): SGHRS, YFSETQ.

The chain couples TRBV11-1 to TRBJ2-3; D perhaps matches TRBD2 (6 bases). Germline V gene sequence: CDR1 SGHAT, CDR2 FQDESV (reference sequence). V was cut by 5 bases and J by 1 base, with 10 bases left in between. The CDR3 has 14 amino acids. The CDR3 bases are TGTGCCAGCAGCGCTGCTAGCGGCACAGATACGCAGTATTTT. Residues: CASSAASGTDTQYF.